This T cell receptor beta chain emerged from a study of cytomegalovirus exposure and HLA in healthy donors. It was with 60 Vbeta and 13 Jbeta primers that the PCR ran. Only in-frame clones appear in the TCRdb table, and some are missing; sequencing was by immunoSEQ multiplex PCR. The sample has under 200,000 clones; roughly 90% are singletons. V was trimmed by 2 bases and J by 6 bases, leaving 12 bases between them. Per the germline V gene, CDR1 is SNHLY and CDR2 is FYNNEI. The CDR3 consists of 14 residues. The gene calls are TRBV2 and TRBJ2-3, with a tentative D call TRBD2 (6 bases). The sequence was obtained from a woman between 18 and 29 years old in good health and CMV-seronegative. Sequencing input: PBMCs. The CDR3 sequence: CASSEKGTSDTQYF. For the CDR3, the DNA is TGTGCCAGCAGTGAAAAAGGGACTTCGGATACGCAGTATTTT.